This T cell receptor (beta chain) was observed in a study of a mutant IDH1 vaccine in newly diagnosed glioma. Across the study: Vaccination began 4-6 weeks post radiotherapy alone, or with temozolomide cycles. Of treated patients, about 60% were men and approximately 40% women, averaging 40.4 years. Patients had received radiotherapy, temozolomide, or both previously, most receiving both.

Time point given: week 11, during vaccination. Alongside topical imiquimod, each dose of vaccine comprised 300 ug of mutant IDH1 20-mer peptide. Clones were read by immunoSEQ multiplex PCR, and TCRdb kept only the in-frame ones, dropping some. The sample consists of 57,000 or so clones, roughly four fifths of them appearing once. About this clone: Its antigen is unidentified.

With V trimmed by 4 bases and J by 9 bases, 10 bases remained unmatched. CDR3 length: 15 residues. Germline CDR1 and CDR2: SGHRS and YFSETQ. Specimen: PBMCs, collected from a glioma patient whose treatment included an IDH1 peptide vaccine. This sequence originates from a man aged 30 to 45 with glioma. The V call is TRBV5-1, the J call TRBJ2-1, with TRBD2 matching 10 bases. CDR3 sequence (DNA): TGCGCCAGCAGCCTCGACAGCGGGGGGGCCTTTGAGCAGTTCTTC. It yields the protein CASSLDSGGAFEQFF. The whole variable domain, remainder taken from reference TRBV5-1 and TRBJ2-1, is KAGVTQTPRYLIKTRGQQVTLSCSPISGHRSVSWYQQTPGQGLQFLFEYFSETQRNKGNFPGRFSGRQFSNSRSEMNVSTLELGDSALYLCASSLDSGGAFEQFFGPGTRLTVL.